These 17 T cell receptor beta chains came from one sample sequenced in a study of vaccination and CD4 T cells after COVID-19 (dated by TCRdb to about 2022). These receptors have no known antigen. Receptor amplification or capture employed PCR. Sequencing was carried out with an Illumina iSeq 100. DNA from cultured CD4+ T cells underwent TCR sequencing with the Oncomine TCR Beta short-read assay at the Johns Hopkins FTIC core. TCRdb handled the public reads itself, with Q25 trimming in fastp and clone calling in MiXCR, and kept productive beta chains. Merged by CDR3 protein, the rows form single entries marked with the most common genes and DNA. The sample has about 20,000 distinct CDR3 sequences on record, 43% of them singletons. The ten largest make up roughly 7% of the sample. Reading the label with the study, this specimen's treatment or condition is: approximately nine-day PBMC culture with coronavirus spike peptide pools or control peptides (ViraFEST assay).

Sequencing was performed on CD4+ T cells from blood, cultured in vitro, taken after SARS-CoV-2 vaccination. The receptors here all came from a human donor who had recovered from COVID-19.

V and J are TRBV2 and TRBJ1-1; D is possibly TRBD1 (5 bases). V was trimmed by 4 bases and J by 1 base, leaving 10 bases between them. CDR3 length: 14 residues. Germline CDR1 reads SNHLY; CDR2 reads FYNNEI. As DNA, the CDR3 is TGTGCCAGCAGTGTTGACAGAGCGAACACTGAAGCTTTCTTT. The encoded protein is CASSVDRANTEAFF.

The J gene is TRBJ1-6, the V gene TRBV12-3 or TRBV12-4, with D possibly matching TRBD1 (5 bases). V dropped 3 bases and J dropped 10 bases, with 16 bases sitting between them. The CDR3 covers 15 residues. The CDR3 loop reads CASSFRDAGRSPLHF. The CDR3 DNA follows: TGTGCCAGCAGTTTCAGGGATGCAGGGCGCTCACCCCTCCACTTT.

The chain recombines TRBV7-2 with TRBJ2-7, with TRBD2 matching over 8 bases. CDR3 length: 16 amino acids. The germline V gene has CDR1 SGHTA and CDR2 FQGNSA. V shed 5 bases and J 3 bases; nucleotides not matched to a gene: 12. The CDR3 spells CASSPAGRGRIYEQYF. In nucleotides, the CDR3 is TGTGCCAGCAGCCCGGCGGGTCGCGGGAGGATCTACGAGCAGTACTTC.

The V and J genes are TRBV19 and TRBJ1-1; D remains ambiguous. The germline V gene encodes CDR1 LNHDA and CDR2 SQIVND (reference sequence). V lost 0 bases, J lost 1 base, and 3 bases lay in between. There are 13 residues in the CDR3. CDR3 DNA: TGTGCCAGTAGTATAGACGGGAACACTGAAGCTTTCTTT. This encodes CASSIDGNTEAFF.

V and J are TRBV7-9 and TRBJ2-2; 11 bases fit TRBD2. The CDR3 covers 16 residues. V lost 4 bases, J lost 7 bases, and 8 bases stayed unmatched. The V gene's germline CDR1 is SEHNR and CDR2 FQNEAQ (reference sequence). CDR3 DNA: TGTGCCAGCAGCTCACTCGGGACTAGCGGAAGCGGGGAGCTGTTTTTT. This codes for CASSSLGTSGSGELFF.

The V and J genes are TRBV20-1 and TRBJ1-1; D is undetermined. The CDR3 spans 14 residues. V lost 1 base, J lost 0 bases, and 9 bases lay in between. Germline CDR1 reads DFQATT; CDR2 reads SNEGSKA (reference sequence). The DNA of the CDR3 is TGCAGTGCTAGAGCCGGTAGCATGAACACTGAAGCTTTCTTT. This encodes CSARAGSMNTEAFF.

The rearrangement links TRBV27 to TRBJ1-1; D possibly corresponds to TRBD1 (5 bases). Germline CDR1 reads MNHEY; CDR2 reads SMNVEV (reference sequence). V was trimmed by 6 bases and J by 4 bases, leaving 18 bases between them. This CDR3 is built from 15 residues. CDR3 DNA: TGTGCCAGCAGCTTGGGGCAGGGATGGGTCACTGAAGCTTTCTTT. This sequence encodes CASSLGQGWVTEAFF.

This clonotype came up a few times. The rearrangement uses TRBV6-5 and TRBJ1-1, with D uncertain. CDR1 is MNHEY and CDR2 is SVGAGI in the germline V gene. Trimming removed 0 bases from V and 5 bases from J, with 7 bases in between. The CDR3 has 13 amino acids. The CDR3 sequence: CASSYSTLTEAFF. For the CDR3, the DNA is TGTGCCAGCAGTTACTCGACCTTAACTGAAGCTTTCTTT.

CDR3 loop: CASSQTTGLHTGELFF. CDR3 nucleotide sequence: TGTGCCAGCAGTCAGACGACAGGGTTGCACACCGGGGAGCTGTTTTTT. The chain joins TRBV6-1 to TRBJ2-2, with 7 nucleotides matching TRBD1. The V and J ends lost 5 bases and 3 bases, in that order; junction bases with no gene match: 9. CDR1 MNHNS and CDR2 SASEGT come from the germline V gene. The CDR3 length is 16 residues.

This clonotype was recorded a few times. The chain recombines TRBV6-4 with TRBJ2-3; perhaps D is TRBD1 or TRBD2 (5 bases each). Trimming took 3 bases from V and 3 from J, leaving 13 bases between them. CDR1 and CDR2 (germline): MRHNA, SNTAGT. The CDR3 length is 15 residues. As DNA, the CDR3 is TGTGCCAGCAGTGAATCCGGGGCTGATACAGATACGCAGTATTTT. Protein: CASSESGADTDTQYF.

This clonotype has a handful of counts. The chain couples TRBV6-1 to TRBJ1-1; unclear D gene. The CDR3 loop spans 12 amino acids. With 6 bases removed from V and 5 bases from J, the gap between germline ends came to 10 bases. In germline, CDR1 is MNHNS, CDR2 SASEGT. CDR3 loop: CASSDGETEAFF. The CDR3 DNA sequence: TGTGCCAGCAGCGACGGGGAGACTGAAGCTTTCTTT.

The table lists this clonotype with a few counts. The V gene is TRBV27, the J gene TRBJ1-2; 10 bases match TRBD1. The CDR3 covers 13 residues. Per the germline V gene, CDR1 is MNHEY and CDR2 is SMNVEV (reference sequence). Germline trimming cut 2 bases from V and 7 bases from J; bases unmatched to any gene: 1. CDR3 bases: TGTGCCAGCAGTTTAGGGACAGGGGTTGGCTACACCTTC. Amino acids: CASSLGTGVGYTF.

The chain joins TRBV6-2 or TRBV6-3 to TRBJ2-1; a possible D gene is TRBD2 (5 bases). The CDR3 spans 14 residues. The V and J ends lost 0 bases and 7 bases respectively, with 10 bases between them. Germline CDR1 reads MNHEY; CDR2 reads SVGEGT. CDR3 loop: CASSYSPSLNEQFF. Here the CDR3 DNA reads TGTGCCAGCAGTTACTCGCCTAGCCTAAATGAGCAGTTCTTC.

The chain combines TRBV12-3 or TRBV12-4 with TRBJ2-5, with D possibly called TRBD1 or TRBD2 (6 bases each). This CDR3 is 13 amino acids long. V was clipped by 4 bases and J by 5 bases, with 11 bases between them. CDR3 nucleotides: TGTGCCAGCAGTTGGGGGGCCCTGGAGACCCAGTACTTC. Amino acids: CASSWGALETQYF.

The rearrangement uses TRBV2 and TRBJ1-1; possible D gene TRBD1, 6 bases. This CDR3 contains 15 residues. The germline V and J ends were trimmed by 7 bases and 1 base, with 16 bases remaining between them. Germline-derived CDR1 and CDR2 are SNHLY and FYNNEI. CDR3 in amino acids: CASTRRSTGNTEAFF. As DNA, the CDR3 is TGTGCCAGCACCCGAAGGTCGACAGGGAACACTGAAGCTTTCTTT.

The rearrangement uses TRBV20-1 and TRBJ2-7; D gene uncertain. This CDR3 comprises 12 residues. CDR1 DFQATT and CDR2 SNEGSKA come from the germline V gene (reference sequence). V lost 4 bases and J 1 base, leaving 8 bases between the germline ends. CDR3 nucleotide sequence: TGCAGTGCTAATAAACAGTCCTACGAGCAGTACTTC. Translation gives CSANKQSYEQYF.

The gene calls are TRBV6-2 or TRBV6-3 and TRBJ2-7, with D tentatively TRBD2 (5 bases). Germline V lookup: CDR1 MNHEY, CDR2 SVGEGT. The CDR3 covers 13 residues. Trimming stripped 2 bases from V and 5 bases from J, with 10 bases between. CDR3 sequence: CASSYMRVNEQYF. CDR3 bases: TGTGCCAGCAGTTACATGAGGGTAAACGAGCAGTACTTC.